This TCR beta chain was observed in a study of blood T cell repertoires in COVID-19 (TCRdb year 2020). General notes on the study: Samples from collaborators originated in the United States, Italy and Spain and spanned both the acute and convalescent phases of COVID-19. The material from the prospective study consisted of cDNA or gDNA derived from T cells, B-cell-depleted T cells, or PBMCs. The dataset comprised deeply sampled blood TCRbeta repertoires from subjects exposed to, actively infected with, or recovered from COVID-19. A freely available public database, intended as a resource for researchers studying the immune response to SARS-CoV-2, is where the repertoires were released. The samples were drawn from two sources: the first 160 participants of the ongoing ImmuneRACE study, and 1,200 or so subjects contributed by 6 global collaborators. The sample metadata nearly always contained a de-identified subject ID, COVID-19 status, age in years and sex. Where available, HLA class I and class II types were obtained from metadata supplied by the sample provider rather than from assay-based typing.

With respect to this clone: No antigen is known for it. Within one base of it there is no much larger clone, and no base qualities were kept.

Beyond this particular receptor, the publication reports: Clinical and demographic metadata were provided uncurated, with the amount varying by source and participant.

The immunoSEQ Assay, a bias-controlled multiplex PCR, was used to amplify TCRbeta CDR3 regions from genomic DNA. In the authors' own workflow: The number of nucleated cells in each sample was estimated by amplification of reference gene primers within the assay. To quantify the absolute abundance of each unique TCRbeta CDR3 rearrangement, sequence reads were collapsed and filtered. For each sample, productive Simpson clonality was calculated as the square root of Simpson's diversity index across productive rearrangements. In TCRdb, the immuneACCESS table is reduced to in-frame sequences with V and J assigned. These tables do not hold every clone; where another copy was compared, an unresolved V gene accounts for under half, and the others remain unexplained. V, J and clone size were drawn from that table, and D and trimming were deduced from the DNA. A total of hundreds of thousands of clones appear in this sample, around 81% of them only once. The ten largest clones represent approximately 7.4% of the sample.

Participants in the prospective study were aged about 18 to 95 years, lived in 24 United States geographic areas, and enrolled through a virtual design. In the prospective study, participants were assigned to cohorts based on the clinical history participants reported in a screening survey and a study questionnaire. Each participant in the prospective study had whole blood, serum and a nasopharyngeal or oropharyngeal swab collected by mobile phlebotomists. Prospective study participants could optionally give additional blood draws and questionnaires over an approximately 2-month period. Before DNA extraction, prospective study blood samples were shipped either frozen or at room temperature. The germline V gene (reference sequence) sets CDR1 to LGHDT and CDR2 to YNNKEL. From cysteine to phenylalanine, the CDR3 is 12 amino acids long. Of the read, only the CDR3 DNA is kept; its 36 bases are in frame from base 1. The junction carries 10 bases between V and J, which are trimmed by 8 bases and 2 bases respectively.

Sequencing was done on a sample of PBMCs or T cells enriched from blood (not recorded which). The chain couples TRBV3-1 (or the pseudogene TRBV3-2) to TRBJ2-7; the D gene is perhaps TRBD1, on 6 matching bases. The source of this sequence is a woman between 40 and 55 years old with acute COVID-19. The nucleotide sequence is TGTGCCAGCCGGGACAAGGCCTACGAGCAGTACTTC. It is translated as CASRDKAYEQYF.